This T cell receptor (beta chain) was sequenced for a study of CD8+ T cells in alopecia areata. The length of the CDR3 is 13 residues. Trimming pared 0 bases from V and 6 bases from J, leaving 8 bases between. CDR1 is MNHEY and CDR2 is SVGAGI in the germline V gene. Lesional scalp punch biopsies and peripheral blood came from alopecia areata patients. Extraction and reverse transcription of RNA yielded cDNA as the sequencing template. Sequenced by immunoSEQ multiplex PCR; TCRdb stores in-frame clones only, minus some. The table has some 130,000 clones, 45% to 50% seen once. The study, taken as a whole, reports: Shared TCR sequences were less clear between patients than in mice, possibly partly from HLA diversity.

As to this clone: Its antigen remains unidentified.

The TCR was taken from a human donor with alopecia areata. The rearrangement uses TRBV6-5 and TRBJ1-1; unclear D gene. The specimen was CD8+ T cells sorted from blood, collected at week 0. DNA of the CDR3: TGTGCCAGCAGTTACTCATTTTTGGCTGAAGCTTTCTTT. This encodes CASSYSFLAEAFF.